This TCR beta chain was sequenced for a study of blood T cell repertoires in COVID-19. Background on the study: COVID-19 samples from acute and convalescent phases originated in the United States, Italy and Spain.

Germline CDR1 reads LGHDT; CDR2 reads YNNKEL (reference sequence). The CDR3 runs 17 residues. V lost 4 bases, J lost 7 bases, and 12 bases stayed unmatched. Sequencing used immunoSEQ multiplex PCR; TCRdb keeps in-frame clones, though not all of them. The sample contains roughly 140,000 clones, 65% to 80% of which appear only once. Sequenced: peripheral blood. The receptor was derived from a man aged 60 to 69 with acute or convalescent COVID-19. This chain connects TRBV3-1 (or the pseudogene TRBV3-2) to TRBJ2-3; 12 nucleotides line up with TRBD2. DNA of the CDR3: TGTGCCAGCAGCCTACCACCGACTAGCGGGAGTTCGAATACGCAGTATTTT. Residues: CASSLPPTSGSSNTQYF.